This T cell receptor beta chain was documented in a study of shared clonotypes between healthy human individuals. Looking at the study overall: Three plates were used per donor for CD4 naive, three for CD4 memory, two for CD8 naive and one for CD8 memory.

Naive CD8 cells comprised CD45RO-negative, CCR7-positively selected cells, excluding terminally differentiated effector memory CD45RA+ cells. J lost 2 bases, V lost 5 bases, and 12 bases had no gene match. CDR1 is MNHEY, CDR2 SMNVEV, per germline (reference sequence). The CDR3 runs to 16 residues. Assay used: immunoSEQ multiplex PCR; TCRdb lists only in-frame clones, some missing. The data contain hundreds of thousands of clones, about 90% of them singletons. Regarding this clone: Its antigen is not known.

General study results and limits: Relative to their counterparts shared across all four donors, non-shared clonotypes exhibited diminished generation probabilities.

J is TRBJ2-7 and V is TRBV27, with TRBD2 matching 7 bases. Sequencing used naive CD8+ T cells sorted from blood. This receptor was taken from a young man in good health. In nucleotides, the CDR3 is TGTGCCAGCAGTCCACCTCCGGGGGGTGCCCCCTACGAGCAGTACTTC. It specifies CASSPPPGGAPYEQYF.